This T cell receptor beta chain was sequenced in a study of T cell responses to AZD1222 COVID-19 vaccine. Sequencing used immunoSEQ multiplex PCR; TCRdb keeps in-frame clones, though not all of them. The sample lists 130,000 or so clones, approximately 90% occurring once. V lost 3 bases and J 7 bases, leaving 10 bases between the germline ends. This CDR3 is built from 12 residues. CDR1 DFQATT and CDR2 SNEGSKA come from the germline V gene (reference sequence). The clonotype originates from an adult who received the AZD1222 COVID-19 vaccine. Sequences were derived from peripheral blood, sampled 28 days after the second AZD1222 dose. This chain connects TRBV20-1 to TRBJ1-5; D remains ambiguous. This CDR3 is CSASTPLQPQHF. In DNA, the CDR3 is TGCAGTGCTAGTACTCCGCTACAGCCCCAGCATTTT.